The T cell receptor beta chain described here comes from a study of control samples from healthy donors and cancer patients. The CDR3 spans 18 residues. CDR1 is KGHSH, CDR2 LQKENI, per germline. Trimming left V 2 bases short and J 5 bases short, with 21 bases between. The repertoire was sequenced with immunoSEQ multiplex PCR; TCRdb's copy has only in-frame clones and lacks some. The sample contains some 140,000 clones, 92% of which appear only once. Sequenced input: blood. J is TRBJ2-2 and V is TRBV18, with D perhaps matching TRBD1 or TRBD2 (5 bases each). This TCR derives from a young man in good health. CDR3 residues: CASSPNQLRGPGTGELFF. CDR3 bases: TGTGCCAGCTCACCAAACCAACTCCGGGGACCTGGGACCGGGGAGCTGTTTTTT.